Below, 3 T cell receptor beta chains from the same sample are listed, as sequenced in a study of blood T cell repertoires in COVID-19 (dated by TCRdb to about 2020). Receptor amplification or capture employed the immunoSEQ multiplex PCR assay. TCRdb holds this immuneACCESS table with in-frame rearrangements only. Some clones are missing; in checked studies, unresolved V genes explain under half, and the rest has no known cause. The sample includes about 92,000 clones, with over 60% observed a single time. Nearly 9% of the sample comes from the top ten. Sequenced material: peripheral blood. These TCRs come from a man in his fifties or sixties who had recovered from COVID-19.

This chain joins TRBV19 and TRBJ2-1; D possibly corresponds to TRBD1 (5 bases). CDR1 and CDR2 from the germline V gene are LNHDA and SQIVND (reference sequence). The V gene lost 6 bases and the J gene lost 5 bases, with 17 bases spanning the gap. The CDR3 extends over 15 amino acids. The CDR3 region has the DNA TGTGCCAGTAGGGCGCAGGGTCGCCTAGACAATGAGCAGTTCTTC. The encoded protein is CASRAQGRLDNEQFF.

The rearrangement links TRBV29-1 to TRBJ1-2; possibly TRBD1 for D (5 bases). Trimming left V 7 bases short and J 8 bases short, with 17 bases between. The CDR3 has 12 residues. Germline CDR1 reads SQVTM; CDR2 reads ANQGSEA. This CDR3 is CSATLGGVGYTF. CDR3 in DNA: TGCAGCGCTACCCTGGGAGGGGTAGGCTACACCTTC.

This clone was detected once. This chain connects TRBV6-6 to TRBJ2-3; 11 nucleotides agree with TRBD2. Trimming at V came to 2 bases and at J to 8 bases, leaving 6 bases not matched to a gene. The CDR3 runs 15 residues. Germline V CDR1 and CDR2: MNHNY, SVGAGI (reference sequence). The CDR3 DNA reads TGTGCCAGCAGTTACGAGTTAGCGGGAGGGGGTACGCAGTATTTT. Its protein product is CASSYELAGGGTQYF.